The source of this TCR beta chain is a study of control samples from healthy donors and cancer patients (dated by TCRdb to 2020 to 2021). About this clone: Which antigen it targets is not known. No clone much larger than this one lies a single base away; base qualities are absent.

Trimmed from V: 3 bases; trimmed from J: 13 bases; junction bases lacking a gene match: 8. From the cysteine through the phenylalanine, the CDR3 covers 12 amino acids. Just CDR3 DNA is preserved here, 36 bases in frame from base 1. CDR1 and CDR2 are drawn from the germline V gene: SGHDT, YYEEEE. Libraries came from the immunoSEQ multiplex PCR assay. Imported from immuneACCESS, the table was reduced by TCRdb to in-frame sequences with V and J called. These copies leave out some clones; in studies compared against another copy, an unresolved V gene accounts for under half, and the cause of the remainder is not known. This sample comprises approximately 170,000 clones, 90% of them detected only once. The ten largest clones add up to about 1.4% of the sample.

Material for sequencing was blood. Rearrangement joined TRBV5-6 to TRBJ1-2; 8 nucleotides in the junction match TRBD1. The receptor comes from a woman in her fifties or sixties in good health. In nucleotides, the sequence is TGTGCCAGCAGCTCAAACCAGGGGGCAGTCACCTTC. It specifies CASSSNQGAVTF. Here the CDR3 is joined to the reference TRBV5-6 and TRBJ1-2 genes, and the full variable domain is: DAGVTQSPTHLIKTRGQQVTLRCSPKSGHDTVSWYQQALGQGPQFIFQYYEEEERQRGNFPDRFSGHQFPNYSSELNVNALLLGDSALYLCASSSNQGAVTFGSGTRLTVV.